This TCR beta chain is drawn from a study of cytomegalovirus exposure and HLA in healthy donors. Study-wide results and limits: Several of the most significant clusters appeared, in a later analysis, to be linked to common viral pathogens.

Turning to this clone: Its antigen is currently unknown.

The PCR contained 60 Vbeta and 13 Jbeta primers. Libraries were prepared by immunoSEQ multiplex PCR; TCRdb keeps only in-frame clonotypes and omits some of them. The data hold 50,000 to 70,000 clones, with more than 65% observed a single time. CDR1 is SGHNT, CDR2 YENEEA, per germline. This CDR3 is 13 amino acids long. V gave up 0 bases and J gave up 5 bases, with 8 bases separating them. V and J are TRBV11-3 and TRBJ2-7, with unresolved D. The sequence came from a middle-aged man in good health and CMV-seropositive. Sequencing was performed on PBMCs. CDR3 in amino acids: CASSLDAPDEQYF. In DNA form, the CDR3 reads TGTGCCAGCAGCTTAGATGCGCCCGACGAGCAGTACTTC.